In this sample, the clone carrying this T cell receptor (beta chain) turned up a few times. The antigen is not known. The data were obtained in a study of T cell responses to AZD1222 COVID-19 vaccine. The CDR3 totals 15 residues. Germline loops: CDR1 PRHDT, CDR2 FYEKMQ (reference sequence). The germline V and J ends were trimmed by 4 bases and 0 bases, with 7 bases remaining between them. TCRdb keeps only in-frame clones here, not all; method: immunoSEQ multiplex PCR. This table has more than 90,000 clones, about nine tenths appearing once. Study-level results: At baseline, seropositivity was found in only 5 to 7 AZD1222 recipients. Donor demographics were predominantly white British with a female majority; clonal diversity may be underestimated.

The clonotype originates from an adult in good health. The chain combines TRBV13 with TRBJ2-6; D is unresolved. The specimen was peripheral blood, collected on day 0 of AZD1222 vaccination. CDR3 sequence (DNA): TGTGCCAGCAGCTACACAAGCTCTGGGGCCAACGTCCTGACTTTC. This codes for CASSYTSSGANVLTF.